These 28 T cell receptor beta chains were sequenced from one sample in a study of long-term antiretroviral therapy in people with HIV. Samples were assayed with immunoSEQ v3.0 at survey level. TCRdb's copy holds only in-frame clones and misses some; the assay was immunoSEQ multiplex PCR. The table lists approximately 35,000 clones, roughly 94% of them singletons, with around 3.8% in the top ten. Sample: unsorted PBMCs, taken about 5.1 years after starting antiretroviral therapy. The receptors originated from a woman aged 50 to 60 with HIV.

The V and J genes are TRBV6-5 and TRBJ2-7; 9 nucleotides align to TRBD1. There are 13 residues in the CDR3. Trimming cost V 6 bases and J 2 bases; bases outside gene matches: 2. Germline V gives CDR1 MNHEY, CDR2 SVGAGI. The CDR3 region has the DNA TGTGCCAGCAGGGGACAGGGACCCTACGAGCAGTACTTC. This codes for CASRGQGPYEQYF.

The CDR3 DNA reads TGTGCCAGCAGCCAAGAGCCGTTACAGGGACTAGCGGGGACCCTAGCCAAAAACATTCAGTACTTC. Translated, it gives CASSQEPLQGLAGTLAKNIQYF. The V call is TRBV4-2, the J call TRBJ2-4; TRBD2 aligns across 13 bases. Losses at the gene ends were 0 bases for V and 0 bases for J; bases not matched to a gene: 14. This CDR3 is built from 22 residues. The germline CDR1 and CDR2 sequences are LGHNA and YNFKEQ.

V usage is TRBV5-1 and J usage is TRBJ2-7; D unresolved. Trimming removed 0 bases at V and 4 bases at J, with 14 bases between. The CDR3 has 15 residues. Germline CDR1 is SGHRS and CDR2 is YFSETQ. The CDR3 protein is CASSLDSALSYEQYF. Here the CDR3 DNA reads TGCGCCAGCAGCTTGGATTCAGCTCTATCTTACGAGCAGTACTTC.

The rearrangement uses TRBV30 and TRBJ2-1; TRBD1 might be the D (5 bases). CDR1 is GTSNPN, CDR2 SVGIG, per germline (reference sequence). This CDR3 comprises 15 residues. V gave up 4 bases and J gave up 2 bases, with 15 bases separating them. The chain's CDR3 is CAWKGSQAAYNEQFF. The CDR3 coding sequence is TGTGCCTGGAAGGGGTCACAGGCCGCCTACAATGAGCAGTTCTTC.

This clone has a single count. The CDR3 DNA reads TGTGCCAGCAGTTACTCAGGGGGCGGGAACGAGCAGTACTTC. The encoded protein is CASSYSGGGNEQYF. This chain joins TRBV6-6 and TRBJ2-7; the D gene is possibly TRBD1 (7 bases). V lost 0 bases, J lost 5 bases, and 11 bases lay in between. Germline CDR1 MNHNY, CDR2 SVGAGI (reference sequence). This CDR3 comprises 14 residues.

The chain couples TRBV7-2 to TRBJ2-7; D may be TRBD1 (6 bases). Trimming removed 3 bases from V and 4 bases from J, with 7 bases in between. Germline values: CDR1 SGHTA, CDR2 FQGNSA. CDR3 length: 12 residues. The CDR3 sequence is CASSFGQYEQYF. CDR3 sequence (DNA): TGTGCCAGCAGCTTTGGACAGTACGAGCAGTACTTC.

The sample holds a few counts of this clone. CDR3: CASSDGANGYTF. The CDR3, as DNA: TGCGCCAGCAGTGACGGGGCAAATGGCTACACCTTC. The chain has TRBV10-1 and TRBJ1-2, with D perhaps matching TRBD1 (5 bases). Germline V CDR1 and CDR2: WNHNN, SYGVQD (reference sequence). There are 12 residues in the CDR3. V gave up 3 bases and J gave up 6 bases, with 8 bases separating them.

This chain connects TRBV19 to TRBJ2-7; the D gene could be TRBD1 or TRBD2 (5 bases each). V shed 7 bases and J shed 0 bases, with 19 bases lying between them. From germline, CDR1 is LNHDA and CDR2 SQIVND (reference sequence). The CDR3 runs to 16 residues. CDR3 sequence (DNA): TGTGCCAGTACCGCGAGTTCCGGGGCAAGCTCCTACGAGCAGTACTTC. Translating gives CASTASSGASSYEQYF.

This sequence joins TRBV6-5 and TRBJ2-7; 7 bases are a match to TRBD2. V gave up 0 bases and J gave up 2 bases; unmatched junction bases: 4. This CDR3 contains 15 residues. Germline CDR1 and CDR2: MNHEY and SVGAGI. CDR3 bases: TGTGCCAGCAGTTACTCGGTTGGGGGGGCCTACGAGCAGTACTTC. It encodes CASSYSVGGAYEQYF.

CDR3 bases: TGTGCCAGCAATCAACCAGGACAGGGTAGGACTGAAGCTTTCTTT. As protein: CASNQPGQGRTEAFF. This sequence joins TRBV6-5 and TRBJ1-1; 8 bases match TRBD1. There are 15 residues in the CDR3. V was clipped by 7 bases and J by 5 bases; unmatched bases: 12. In germline, CDR1 is MNHEY, CDR2 SVGAGI.

V gene TRBV2 combines with J gene TRBJ1-2, with 10 positions matching TRBD1. CDR1 is SNHLY, CDR2 FYNNEI, per germline. The CDR3 consists of 15 residues. Trimming removed 6 bases from V and 5 bases from J; junction bases left unmatched: 9. The CDR3 DNA reads as TGTGCCAGCAGGGGGGGAGGGGACAGGGGTTATGGCTACACCTTC. Amino acid sequence: CASRGGGDRGYGYTF. Complete variable domain (other parts from reference TRBV2 and TRBJ1-2): EPEVTQTPSHQVTQMGQEVILRCVPISNHLYFYWYRQILGQKVEFLVSFYNNEISEKSEIFDDQFSVERPDGSNFTLKIRSTKLEDSAMYFCASRGGGDRGYGYTFGSGTRLTVV.

The rearrangement joins TRBV6-5 to TRBJ1-1; 8 nucleotides line up with TRBD1. Trimming cost V 2 bases and J 1 base; bases outside gene matches: 0. This CDR3 has 14 amino acids. The V gene's germline CDR1 is MNHEY and CDR2 SVGAGI. DNA for the CDR3: TGTGCCAGCAGTTACGGGACAGGGAACACTGAAGCTTTCTTT. Its protein product is CASSYGTGNTEAFF.

The V gene is TRBV6-5, the J gene TRBJ2-1; no clear D. This CDR3 has 13 residues. CDR1 is MNHEY, CDR2 SVGAGI, per germline. The V gene lost 8 bases and the J gene lost 7 bases, with 15 bases spanning the gap. The CDR3 loop is CASRAVGLNEQFF. The DNA for the CDR3 is TGTGCCAGCCGAGCTGTGGGTTTGAATGAGCAGTTCTTC.

This chain links TRBV7-9 with TRBJ1-1, with D possibly TRBD1 on 6 matching bases. Trimming cost V 4 bases and J 6 bases, with 12 bases left between them. Germline loops: CDR1 SEHNR, CDR2 FQNEAQ (reference sequence). The CDR3 runs 13 residues. CDR3: CASSSGAGAEAFF. The CDR3 nucleotides read TGTGCCAGCAGCTCGGGGGCGGGGGCTGAAGCTTTCTTT.

This sequence joins TRBV25-1 and TRBJ1-5, with D perhaps matching TRBD1 (6 bases). From germline, CDR1 is MGHDK and CDR2 SYGVNS. CDR3 size: 13 residues. The V and J ends lost 5 bases and 2 bases respectively, with 7 bases between them. CDR3 in amino acids: CASSRTGNQPQHF. CDR3 sequence (DNA): TGTGCCAGCAGTAGGACAGGCAATCAGCCCCAGCATTTT.

The chain is built from TRBV7-2 and TRBJ1-2; a weak D match, TRBD1 (5 bases). The ends were cut back, 2 bases at V and 6 bases at J, with 13 bases in the middle. This CDR3 region has 14 residues. Germline values: CDR1 SGHTA, CDR2 FQGNSA. The CDR3 reads CASSLPQGANGYTF. CDR3 coding DNA: TGTGCCAGCAGCTTACCCCAGGGCGCTAATGGCTACACCTTC.

The J gene is TRBJ1-1, the V gene TRBV4-1; D might be TRBD1 (6 bases). Germline loops: CDR1 MGHRA, CDR2 YSYEKL. The CDR3 contains 13 residues. V was cut by 5 bases and J by 3 bases, with 10 bases left in between. The CDR3 DNA reads TGCGCCAGCAGCTCTGGACAGTACACTGAAGCTTTCTTT. Amino acid sequence: CASSSGQYTEAFF.

The rearrangement joins TRBV13 to TRBJ1-1; 8 bases fit TRBD1. Germline CDR1 is PRHDT and CDR2 is FYEKMQ (reference sequence). The trim removed 2 bases at V and 4 bases at J, leaving 18 bases unmatched. The CDR3 totals 19 residues. CDR3 DNA sequence: TGTGCCAGCAGCTTAAGACGATTTCCCGGGACAGGAGGTGGCACTGAAGCTTTCTTT. It specifies CASSLRRFPGTGGGTEAFF.

This clone was counted once. V gene TRBV10-2 combines with J gene TRBJ2-2; TRBD1 aligns across 7 bases. Looked up from germline, CDR1 is WSHSY and CDR2 is SAAADI. CDR3 length: 16 residues. The junction had 13 bases not matched to a gene; V was cut back by 6 bases and J by 6 bases. CDR3: CASREGSWTGSGELFF. The CDR3 region has the DNA TGCGCCAGCAGAGAGGGGTCTTGGACAGGTTCCGGGGAGCTGTTTTTT.

This chain connects TRBV2 to TRBJ1-3, with unresolved D. V was cut by 6 bases and J by 3 bases, with 6 bases left in between. The CDR3 runs to 12 residues. Germline-derived CDR1 and CDR2 are SNHLY and FYNNEI. The CDR3 spells CASSPIGNTIYF. As DNA, the CDR3 is TGTGCCAGCAGCCCGATTGGAAACACCATATATTTT.

The chain couples TRBV4-1 to TRBJ1-1, with TRBD1 as a possible D gene (6 bases). V dropped 4 bases and J dropped 6 bases, with 18 bases sitting between them. Germline V gives CDR1 MGHRA, CDR2 YSYEKL. The CDR3 is 15 residues long. The CDR3, as DNA: TGCGCCAGCAGCCCCAGACAGGCCCCGATCCCTGAAGCTTTCTTT. It specifies CASSPRQAPIPEAFF.

The chain joins TRBV18 to TRBJ1-1; TRBD1 matches at 7 bases. Per germline, CDR1 KGHSH and CDR2 LQKENI. The length of the CDR3 is 14 residues. V shed 4 bases and J 3 bases; nucleotides not matched to a gene: 5. The CDR3 here is CASSLGQGDTEAFF. In nucleotides, the CDR3 is TGTGCCAGCTCACTGGGGCAGGGGGACACTGAAGCTTTCTTT.

This chain connects TRBV9 to TRBJ1-6; D might be TRBD1 (6 bases). The CDR3 runs to 14 residues. The V gene lost 3 bases and the J gene lost 7 bases, with 11 bases spanning the gap. Germline CDR1 is SGDLS and CDR2 is YYNGEE. The chain's CDR3 is CASSAGQNNSPLHF. CDR3 DNA: TGTGCCAGCAGCGCTGGACAGAACAATTCACCCCTCCACTTT. Drawing the rest from reference TRBV9 and TRBJ1-6, the complete variable domain is DSGVTQTPKHLITATGQRVTLRCSPRSGDLSVYWYQQSLDQGLQFLIQYYNGEERAKGNILERFSAQQFPDLHSELNLSSLELGDSALYFCASSAGQNNSPLHFGNGTRLTVT.

The chain couples TRBV5-4 to TRBJ2-7, with D possibly matching TRBD1 (6 bases). The V end was cut by 3 bases, the J end by 2 bases, with 24 bases between. CDR1 is SGHNT, CDR2 YYREEE, per germline (reference sequence). This CDR3 has 18 amino acids. CDR3 nucleotides: TGTGCCAGCAGCTGGAACAGGGTCCAAAGAGGTTCGGCCTACGAGCAGTACTTC. It codes for CASSWNRVQRGSAYEQYF.

The CDR3 loop is CAWSRGHDYGYTF. CDR3 in DNA: TGTGCCTGGAGCAGGGGGCATGACTATGGCTACACCTTC. The chain combines TRBV30 with TRBJ1-2; 8 bases map to TRBD1. CDR1 is GTSNPN and CDR2 is SVGIG in the germline V gene (reference sequence). This CDR3 is 13 amino acids long. J lost 3 bases, V lost 3 bases, and 3 bases had no gene match.

The rearrangement links TRBV30 to TRBJ2-7, with 12 bases identical to TRBD2. CDR3 length: 13 residues. V dropped 5 bases and J dropped 3; count of bases not matched to a gene: 2. In germline, CDR1 is GTSNPN, CDR2 SVGIG (reference sequence). Written as DNA, the CDR3 is TGTGCCTGGGCTAGCGGGGGGGGCTACGAGCAGTACTTC. Translation gives CAWASGGGYEQYF. Based on the CDR3 plus reference TRBV30 and TRBJ2-7, the full variable domain is SQTIHQWPATLVQPVGSPLSLECTVEGTSNPNLYWYRQAAGRGLQLLFYSVGIGQISSEVPQNLSASRPQDRQFILSSKKLLLSDSGFYLCAWASGGGYEQYFGPGTRLTVT.

The gene calls are TRBV10-1 and TRBJ2-7; no firm D call. The CDR3 runs 14 residues. V was pared by 0 bases and J by 4 bases, with 10 bases between. Germline loops: CDR1 WNHNN, CDR2 SYGVQD (reference sequence). The CDR3, as DNA: TGCGCCAGCAGTGAGTCGATCGAGCCGTACGAGCAGTACTTC. Translating gives CASSESIEPYEQYF.

The V and J genes are TRBV6-6 and TRBJ1-3, with D possibly TRBD1 on 5 matching bases. Germline assignment: CDR1 MNHNY and CDR2 SVGAGI (reference sequence). V gave up 1 base and J gave up 2 bases, with 12 bases separating them. The CDR3 loop spans 16 amino acids. The CDR3 reads CASSYLGQGPGNTIYF. The CDR3, as DNA: TGTGCCAGCAGTTACTTGGGGCAGGGTCCTGGAAACACCATATATTTT.